The 30 T cell receptor beta chains listed next were all sequenced from one sample in a study of blood T cell repertoires in COVID-19. Sequenced by immunoSEQ multiplex PCR; TCRdb stores in-frame clones only, minus some. The sample yields about 370,000 clones, 89% seen once. The sample comprised peripheral blood. The receptor source for this set is a woman aged 25 to 39 with COVID-19, enrolled during active disease.

The chain joins TRBV2 to TRBJ2-7, with 8 bases that match TRBD2. The V gene end was trimmed by 7 bases and the J gene end by 4 bases; junction bases not matched to a gene: 3. Germline lookup yields CDR1 SNHLY and CDR2 FYNNEI. This CDR3 has 12 residues. CDR3 sequence (DNA): TGTGCCAGCAAGGCGGGGGGATACGAGCAGTACGTC. It translates to CASKAGGYEQYV.

V usage is TRBV7-9 and J usage is TRBJ2-5; D is uncertain. CDR1 is SEHNR, CDR2 FQNEAQ, per germline (reference sequence). The CDR3 covers 13 residues. Trimming shortened V by 2 bases and J by 5 bases, and 9 bases separated the two germline ends. CDR3 region: CASSLFPMETQYF. The CDR3 DNA reads as TGTGCCAGCAGCTTATTCCCTATGGAGACCCAGTACTTC.

The chain combines TRBV19 with TRBJ1-2, with 7 bases lining up with TRBD1. V lost 1 base and J lost 4; bases outside the gene matches: 3. Germline V CDR1 and CDR2: LNHDA, SQIVND (reference sequence). The CDR3 runs to 14 residues. This CDR3 is CASSIGRQGYGYTF. In DNA, the CDR3 is TGTGCCAGTAGTATAGGTCGACAGGGCTATGGCTACACCTTC.

The CDR3 is CASSLRHELNTEAFF. The CDR3 DNA reads TGTGCCAGCAGCTTAAGACACGAACTGAACACTGAAGCTTTCTTT. The chain is built from TRBV5-5 and TRBJ1-1; D gene uncertain. This CDR3 contains 15 residues. Trimming shortened V by 2 bases and J by 0 bases, and 11 bases separated the two germline ends. The germline gives CDR1 SGHKS, CDR2 YYEKEE (reference sequence). Based on the CDR3 plus reference TRBV5-5 and TRBJ1-1, the full variable domain is DAGVTQSPTHLIKTRGQQVTLRCSPISGHKSVSWYQQVLGQGPQFIFQYYEKEERGRGNFPDRFSARQFPNYSSELNVNALLLGDSALYLCASSLRHELNTEAFFGQGTRLTVV.

This clone occurred a few times. The V gene is TRBV27, the J gene TRBJ2-2; the match to TRBD1 covers 7 bases. Germline CDR1 MNHEY, CDR2 SMNVEV (reference sequence). The CDR3 runs to 17 residues. Germline trimming cut 3 bases from V and 1 base from J; bases unmatched to any gene: 8. This chain's CDR3 is CASSLGLRTGNTGELFF. The CDR3 DNA is TGTGCCAGCAGTTTGGGGCTAAGGACAGGGAACACCGGGGAGCTGTTTTTT.

CDR3 DNA sequence: TGTGCCAGCAGCTGGGGACAGATAAAAGAGACCCAGTACTTC. This codes for CASSWGQIKETQYF. This chain links TRBV5-4 with TRBJ2-5; 7 bases are shared with TRBD1. Germline loops: CDR1 SGHNT, CDR2 YYREEE (reference sequence). The CDR3 spans 14 residues. Trimming cost V 3 bases and J 3 bases; bases outside gene matches: 5.

This clone has more than one count but fewer than ten. This chain connects TRBV5-1 to TRBJ1-5; the D is unclear. There are 13 residues in the CDR3. CDR1 and CDR2 from the germline V gene are SGHRS and YFSETQ. V shed 0 bases and J shed 5 bases, with 6 bases lying between them. DNA of the CDR3: TGCGCCAGCAGCTTGGCCGGGGATCAGCCCCAGCATTTT. It yields the protein CASSLAGDQPQHF. Filled out from reference TRBV5-1 and TRBJ1-5, the complete variable domain reads KAGVTQTPRYLIKTRGQQVTLSCSPISGHRSVSWYQQTPGQGLQFLFEYFSETQRNKGNFPGRFSGRQFSNSRSEMNVSTLELGDSALYLCASSLAGDQPQHFGDGTRLSIL.

With regard to this clone: One end of the junction is discordant with germline, which a read error may explain. The rearrangement links TRBV7-9 to TRBJ1-1; a possible D gene is TRBD1 (5 bases). CDR1 and CDR2 (germline): SEHNR, FQNEAQ (reference sequence). This CDR3 has 12 amino acids. CDR3: CASSVAGPEAFF. The CDR3 region has the DNA TGTGCCAGCAGCGTAGCGGGGCCTGAAGCTTTCTTT. The whole variable domain, filled in from reference TRBV7-9 and TRBJ1-1, reads DTGVSQNPRHKITKRGQNVTFRCDPISEHNRLYWYRQTLGQGPEFLTYFQNEAQLEKSRLLSDRFSAERPKGSFSTLEIQRTEQGDSAMYLCASSVAGPEAFFGQGTRLTVV.

For the CDR3, the DNA is TGTGCCAGCAGTTTACAGGGGGTGTACGAGCAGTACTTC. This encodes CASSLQGVYEQYF. The J gene is TRBJ2-7, the V gene TRBV28; 7 bases are shared with TRBD1. Germline CDR1 MDHEN, CDR2 SYDVKM. The CDR3 totals 13 residues. Trimming removed 2 bases from V and 4 bases from J; junction bases left unmatched: 2.

This rearrangement joins TRBV3-1 (or the pseudogene TRBV3-2) to TRBJ2-1; 7 nucleotides agree with TRBD1. V dropped 3 bases and J dropped 4; count of bases not matched to a gene: 3. Per the germline V gene, CDR1 is LGHDT and CDR2 is YNNKEL (reference sequence). The CDR3 is 14 amino acids. The CDR3 nucleotides read TGTGCCAGCAGCCATGGGGACAGATACAATGAGCAGTTCTTC. This sequence encodes CASSHGDRYNEQFF.

This clone was observed a single time. V is TRBV10-3 and J is TRBJ2-7, with TRBD2 identical over 12 bases. The CDR3 is 14 amino acids. V trimming: 1 base; J trimming: 10 bases; junction bases outside the gene matches: 5. Germline V gene lookup returns CDR1 ENHRY and CDR2 SYGVKD. The CDR3 region is CAISELGLAGTQYV. The CDR3 DNA follows: TGTGCCATCAGTGAGTTAGGACTAGCGGGAACCCAGTACGTC.

The chain joins TRBV30 to TRBJ1-1; perhaps TRBD1 as D (5 bases). The CDR3 is 13 residues long. V was shortened by 4 bases and J by 5 bases, with 14 bases between the two germline ends. The germline V gene has CDR1 GTSNPN and CDR2 SVGIG (reference sequence). CDR3 bases: TGTGCCTGGACCCTAGGGGCGGGAACTGAAGCTTTCTTT. Residues: CAWTLGAGTEAFF.

This chain uses TRBV13 with TRBJ2-1; 12 positions agree with TRBD2. Germline V gene data show CDR1 as PRHDT and CDR2 as FYEKMQ (reference sequence). The length of the CDR3 is 15 residues. The V segment lost 4 bases and the J segment 7 bases; nucleotides outside the gene matches: 5. CDR3 sequence reads: CASSWGLAGSNEQFF. The CDR3 coding sequence is TGTGCCAGCAGCTGGGGACTAGCGGGTTCTAATGAGCAGTTCTTC.

In this sample, this clone turned up once. The V gene is TRBV19, the J gene TRBJ2-7; 7 positions match TRBD2. The CDR3 totals 13 residues. Trimming took 4 bases from V and 3 from J; bases not matched to a gene: 3. The germline V gene has CDR1 LNHDA and CDR2 SQIVND (reference sequence). The CDR3, as DNA: TGTGCCAGTAGTAGGGAGGGTGGCTACGAGCAGTACTTC. Translating it yields CASSREGGYEQYF.

The gene calls are TRBV14 and TRBJ1-1; D gene ambiguous. Deletions cut 4 bases from V and 4 bases from J, with 13 bases between. The CDR3 is 14 amino acids. Germline CDR1 and CDR2: SGHDN and FVKESK. CDR3 region: CASSPQSWATEAFF. The CDR3 DNA is TGTGCCAGCAGCCCCCAAAGTTGGGCCACTGAAGCTTTCTTT.

The chain is built from TRBV19 and TRBJ2-3, with D possibly being TRBD2 (6 bases). The V gene's germline CDR1 is LNHDA and CDR2 SQIVND (reference sequence). The CDR3 has 15 residues. V lost 3 bases and J 2 bases, leaving 12 bases between the germline ends. The CDR3 DNA sequence: TGTGCCAGTAGTATCACGGGGGAACTCACAGATACGCAGTATTTT. It specifies CASSITGELTDTQYF.

This clone was recorded only once. This chain connects TRBV29-1 to TRBJ1-1; 7 bases map to TRBD1. This CDR3 is 14 amino acids long. V dropped 5 bases and J dropped 0; count of bases not matched to a gene: 6. From germline, CDR1 is SQVTM and CDR2 ANQGSEA. CDR3 DNA sequence: TGCAGCGTTAAAGGGACAGACATGAACACTGAAGCTTTCTTT. Amino acids: CSVKGTDMNTEAFF.

The rearrangement uses TRBV18 and TRBJ1-2; possible D gene TRBD1, 5 bases. Germline loops: CDR1 KGHSH, CDR2 LQKENI. The CDR3 sequence is 16 residues long. The ends were cut back, 3 bases at V and 0 bases at J, with 14 bases in the middle. As DNA, the CDR3 is TGTGCCAGCTCACCCACCCTGGACAACTCTAACTATGGCTACACCTTC. It yields the protein CASSPTLDNSNYGYTF.

The chain carries TRBV7-2 and TRBJ2-3; D is uncertain. Germline CDR1 is SGHTA and CDR2 is FQGNSA. The CDR3 sequence is 17 residues long. V lost 3 bases to trimming and J lost 5 bases, with 21 bases between them. The CDR3 nucleotides read TGTGCCAGCAGCTTGAGTAGCCCCCGGAGTTTAGTAGATACGCAGTATTTT. Translation: CASSLSSPRSLVDTQYF.

This clone was seen more than once but under ten times. J is TRBJ1-3 and V is TRBV27; 7 bases agree with TRBD1. With 6 bases clipped from V and 0 bases from J, the junction kept 5 bases outside the gene matches. The CDR3 covers 15 residues. Germline CDR1 reads MNHEY; CDR2 reads SMNVEV (reference sequence). The CDR3 sequence: CASSFRGVSGNTIYF. DNA for the CDR3: TGTGCCAGCAGCTTCAGGGGGGTCTCTGGAAACACCATATATTTT.

This sequence joins TRBV5-1 and TRBJ1-1; possible D gene TRBD1, 6 bases. Between the trimmed V and J ends, which lost 2 bases and 5 bases, there was a span of 10 bases. CDR1 is SGHRS, CDR2 YFSETQ, per germline. CDR3 length: 13 amino acids. The CDR3 bases are TGCGCCAGCAGCTTACGGCAGGGGACTGAAGCTTTCTTT. Translated, it gives CASSLRQGTEAFF. Full variable domain (missing parts from reference TRBV5-1 and TRBJ1-1): KAGVTQTPRYLIKTRGQQVTLSCSPISGHRSVSWYQQTPGQGLQFLFEYFSETQRNKGNFPGRFSGRQFSNSRSEMNVSTLELGDSALYLCASSLRQGTEAFFGQGTRLTVV.

The chain carries TRBV12-5 and TRBJ2-1; no clear D. This CDR3 region has 13 residues. CDR1 is LGHNT and CDR2 is FRNRAP in the germline V gene. V lost 7 bases, J lost 9 bases, and 16 bases lay in between. This CDR3 reads CASVLLPAGEQFF. DNA for the CDR3: TGTGCTAGTGTTTTACTACCCGCCGGTGAGCAGTTCTTC. The full variable domain, completed using reference TRBV12-5 and TRBJ2-1, is DARVTQTPRHKVTEMGQEVTMRCQPILGHNTVFWYRQTMMQGLELLAYFRNRAPLDDSGMPKDRFSAEMPDATLATLKIQPSEPRDSAVYFCASVLLPAGEQFFGPGTRLTVL.

V and J are TRBV28 and TRBJ2-4; perhaps TRBD2 as D (6 bases). The CDR3 spans 17 residues. Germline-derived CDR1 and CDR2 are MDHEN and SYDVKM. The V end lost 5 bases, the J end lost 1 base, and 18 bases lay between the germline ends. This chain's CDR3 is CASSVSGSPRAKNIQYF. The DNA for the CDR3 is TGTGCCAGCAGTGTTTCCGGGAGCCCGAGGGCCAAAAACATTCAGTACTTC.

CDR3 sequence reads: CASSQDLAGGYNEQFF. In nucleotides, the CDR3 is TGTGCCAGCAGCCAAGATCTCGCGGGAGGCTACAATGAGCAGTTCTTC. The chain combines TRBV14 with TRBJ2-1; 8 bases are shared with TRBD2. Germline V gene lookup returns CDR1 SGHDN and CDR2 FVKESK. The length of the CDR3 is 16 residues. The V gene end was trimmed by 0 bases and the J gene end by 3 bases; junction bases not matched to a gene: 4. Full variable domain (remainder filled in from reference TRBV14 and TRBJ2-1): EAGVTQFPSHSVIEKGQTVTLRCDPISGHDNLYWYRRVMGKEIKFLLHFVKESKQDESGMPNNRFLAERTGGTYSTLKVQPAELEDSGVYFCASSQDLAGGYNEQFFGPGTRLTVL.

The gene calls are TRBV11-3 and TRBJ2-3, with a tentative D call TRBD2 (6 bases). There are 15 residues in the CDR3. Germline CDR1 and CDR2: SGHNT and YENEEA. Trimming took off 5 bases at V and 0 bases at J, with 12 bases between the two ends. The CDR3 nucleotides are TGTGCCAGCAGCCCATGGGCGGGAAGCACAGATACGCAGTATTTT. This codes for CASSPWAGSTDTQYF.

The rearrangement uses TRBV4-2 and TRBJ2-5, with 9 bases aligning to TRBD2. The CDR3 is made up of 15 amino acids. Germline V gene lookup returns CDR1 LGHNA and CDR2 YNFKEQ. The trim removed 4 bases at V and 5 bases at J, leaving 8 bases unmatched. DNA for the CDR3: TGTGCCAGCAGCCCCGGAGCGGGGGGCCTTGAGACCCAGTACTTC. Protein sequence: CASSPGAGGLETQYF.

The rearrangement uses TRBV27 and TRBJ2-1; 14 positions agree with TRBD2. The length of the CDR3 is 18 residues. Losses at the gene ends were 5 bases for V and 3 bases for J; bases not matched to a gene: 9. Germline CDR1 is MNHEY and CDR2 is SMNVEV (reference sequence). DNA for the CDR3: TGTGCCAGCAGTCGCAGGGGGACTAGCGGGGGACACTACAATGAGCAGTTCTTC. Translating gives CASSRRGTSGGHYNEQFF.

A few counts support this clone. The rearrangement uses TRBV16 and TRBJ1-1; D ambiguous. This CDR3 region has 11 residues. Germline V gene sequence: CDR1 KGHSY, CDR2 FQNENV. Trimming pared 0 bases from V and 10 bases from J, leaving 6 bases between. The CDR3 nucleotides are TGTGCCAGCAGCCAATCGAGGTCAGCTTTCTTT. This translates into CASSQSRSAFF.

The rearrangement links TRBV13 to TRBJ1-1, with 12 bases that match TRBD1. The germline V gene has CDR1 PRHDT and CDR2 FYEKMQ (reference sequence). There are 15 residues in the CDR3. Trimming at V came to 5 bases and at J to 2 bases, leaving 3 bases not matched to a gene. The CDR3 DNA reads TGTGCCAGCAGCGCGGGACAGGGGGCAAACACTGAAGCTTTCTTT. Protein product: CASSAGQGANTEAFF.

The rearrangement joins TRBV11-2 to TRBJ1-1; 9 nucleotides match TRBD1. The CDR3 is made up of 17 amino acids. J gave up 3 bases and V 2 bases, and 10 bases lay outside the gene matches. Germline V gene lookup returns CDR1 SGHAT and CDR2 FQNNGV. The CDR3 sequence: CASSLRDRVPGDTEAFF. The CDR3 region has the DNA TGTGCCAGCAGCTTAAGGGACAGGGTTCCAGGCGACACTGAAGCTTTCTTT. The variable domain in full, with the rest retrieved from reference TRBV11-2 and TRBJ1-1, is EAGVAQSPRYKIIEKRQSVAFWCNPISGHATLYWYQQILGQGPKLLIQFQNNGVVDDSQLPKDRFSAERLKGVDSTLKIQPAKLEDSAVYLCASSLRDRVPGDTEAFFGQGTRLTVV.